This T cell receptor beta chain was sequenced in a study of cytomegalovirus exposure and HLA in healthy donors. Overall study: Both the roughly 120 validation repertoires and the 500 to 700 first-cohort repertoires used the same platform, as reported by a later analysis.

Study findings and constraints: Rarity characterized most TCR sequences, yet some public TCRs appeared in many donors.

Profiling relied on immunoSEQ multiplex PCR, and the TCRdb table lists in-frame clones only, not all of them. The sample lists 60,000 to 75,000 clones; just under 95% were seen once. With respect to this clone: Its target is not known.

Germline V gene data show CDR1 as MNHEY and CDR2 as SMNVEV (reference sequence). The junction had 4 bases not matched to a gene; V was cut back by 4 bases and J by 0 bases. The CDR3 covers 16 residues. It was the roughly 130-subject validation cohort, separate from the approximately 690-subject first cohort, to which the donors belonged. The sequenced material came from PBMCs. This clonotype was sampled from a woman under 30 in good health and CMV-seropositive. The chain has TRBV27 and TRBJ2-3, with 10 bases matching TRBD1. CDR3 DNA sequence: TGTGCCAGCAGTTCAGACAGGGGGCGGAGCACAGATACGCAGTATTTT. Translating gives CASSSDRGRSTDTQYF.